The 20 T cell receptor beta chains presented below share a single source sample, sequenced in a study of T cell clonality in common variable immunodeficiency. Some clones are missing from TCRdb's copy, which holds only in-frame ones; the method was immunoSEQ multiplex PCR. In total the sample includes 40,000 to 60,000 clones, none of them seen once. The sequencing input was peripheral blood mononuclear cells. The receptors derive from a person aged 18 to 75 in good health.

This clone was observed at least ten times. The CDR3 end lies 3 residues beyond the end of the read and is filled in from the germline J gene. J is TRBJ1-5 and V is TRBV20-1, with a possible D match to TRBD1 (6 bases). V was trimmed by 1 base and J by 1 base, leaving 23 bases between them. This CDR3 contains 19 residues. Looked up from germline, CDR1 is DFQATT and CDR2 is SNEGSKA (reference sequence). The CDR3 DNA, read in part, is TGCAGTGCTAGAGCTATGAGGGGGGGCTTCGATTTCAGCAATCAGCCC. This translates into CSARAMRGGFDFSNQP. The full CDR3 sequence reads CSARAMRGGFDFSNQPQHF.

This clone was counted at least ten times. Read data end 3 residues before the CDR3 end; the end is taken from the germline J gene. V and J are TRBV20-1 and TRBJ1-1, with D maybe TRBD1 (5 bases). V shed 0 bases and J shed 3 bases, with 11 bases lying between them. This CDR3 spans 14 amino acids. Germline V gives CDR1 DFQATT, CDR2 SNEGSKA (reference sequence). The CDR3 DNA, read in part, is TGCAGTGCTAGAGAACAGGAAAGGGACACTGAA. Amino acids: CSAREQERDTE. The whole CDR3 is CSAREQERDTEAFF.

This clone occurred many times. The read halts 3 residues ahead of the CDR3 end, with the missing end drawn from the germline J gene. The chain recombines TRBV19 with TRBJ1-1; possibly TRBD1 for D (5 bases). The germline V gene has CDR1 LNHDA and CDR2 SQIVND (reference sequence). Trimming pared 3 bases from V and 2 bases from J, leaving 10 bases between. This CDR3 has 14 amino acids. CDR3 bases read: TGTGCCAGTAGTATCCAGACAGTCAACACTGAA. As protein: CASSIQTVNTE. The whole CDR3 sequence is CASSIQTVNTEAFF. Supplemented by reference TRBV19 and TRBJ1-1, the full variable domain reads DGGITQSPKYLFRKEGQNVTLSCEQNLNHDAMYWYRQDPGQGLRLIYYSQIVNDFQKGDIAEGYSVSREKKESFPLTVTSAQKNPTAFYLCASSIQTVNTEAFFGQGTRLTVV.

In this sample, this clone turned up many times. The read comes to an end 3 residues before the CDR3 does, leaving the germline J gene to fill in the end. This rearrangement joins TRBV20-1 to TRBJ1-2; TRBD1 might be the D (5 bases). The CDR3 spans 13 residues. Trimming took 3 bases from V and 6 from J, leaving 14 bases between them. In germline, CDR1 is DFQATT, CDR2 SNEGSKA (reference sequence). The chain's CDR3 is CSASPGREDGYTF. The part of the CDR3 DNA that was read is TGCAGTGCTAGTCCAGGGAGGGAGGATGGC.

This clone showed up just a few times. The read ends 3 residues shy of where the CDR3 ends; the end is completed using the germline J gene. The V call is TRBV7-9, the J call TRBJ1-5; D remains unclear. Trimming shortened V by 4 bases and J by 3 bases, and 10 bases separated the two germline ends. Germline loops: CDR1 SEHNR, CDR2 FQNEAQ (reference sequence). The CDR3 is made up of 14 amino acids. CDR3 protein: CASSSAGYNQPQHF. The covered CDR3 bases are TGTGCCAGCAGCTCCGCGGGATACAATCAGCCC.

This clone has at least ten counts. The read terminates 3 residues before the CDR3 end, so the remaining end is supplied by the germline J gene. This chain joins TRBV5-1 and TRBJ2-3; unclear D gene. Germline lookup yields CDR1 SGHRS and CDR2 YFSETQ. V was shortened by 0 bases and J by 2 bases, with 4 bases between the two germline ends. The CDR3 contains 13 residues. The CDR3 here is CASSLELTDTQYF. The sequenced CDR3 bases are TGCGCCAGCAGCTTGGAACTCACAGATACG.

The sample holds many counts of this clone. The read halts 3 residues ahead of the CDR3 end, with the missing end drawn from the germline J gene. This rearrangement joins TRBV6-2 or TRBV6-3 to TRBJ2-7; 7 nucleotides agree with TRBD2. CDR3 length equals 14 residues. Trimming removed 6 bases from V and 5 bases from J; junction bases left unmatched: 10. The V gene's germline CDR1 is MNHEY and CDR2 SVGEGT. CDR3 amino acids: CASSPERDSHEQYF. CDR3 bases read: TGTGCCAGCAGCCCTGAGCGGGATTCCCACGAG.

There are many counts of this clone. The read ends 3 residues shy of where the CDR3 ends; the end is completed using the germline J gene. Other nucleotide sequences in the sample specify the same CDR3. V is TRBV14 and J is TRBJ2-3; 7 nucleotides match TRBD2. The germline gives CDR1 SGHDN, CDR2 FVKESK. The CDR3 contains 12 residues. V lost 5 bases and J lost 7; bases outside the gene matches: 3. The chain's CDR3 is CASSAGGYTQYF. CDR3 bases read: TGTGCCAGCAGCGCCGGGGGGTATACG. The full variable domain, its missing parts supplied by reference TRBV14 and TRBJ2-3, is EAGVTQFPSHSVIEKGQTVTLRCDPISGHDNLYWYRRVMGKEIKFLLHFVKESKQDESGMPNNRFLAERTGGTYSTLKVQPAELEDSGVYFCASSAGGYTQYFGPGTRLTVL.

This clone showed up many times. The CDR3 end lies 3 residues beyond the end of the read and is filled in from the germline J gene. V and J are TRBV19 and TRBJ2-3; 9 bases map to TRBD1. Unmatched junction bases numbered 15, after V lost 10 bases and J lost 1 base. The CDR3 contains 17 residues. Per the germline V gene, CDR1 is LNHDA and CDR2 is SQIVND (reference sequence). The DNA read from the CDR3 is TGTGCCACCCCGGGACAGGGTATGGGGGAGGGCACAGATACG. Encoded protein: CATPGQGMGEGTDT. In full, the CDR3 is CATPGQGMGEGTDTQYF.

This clone was observed at least ten times. The read falls 3 residues short of the CDR3 end, and the missing part is taken from the germline J gene. The chain combines TRBV29-1 with TRBJ2-2; tentatively, D is TRBD1 (5 bases). CDR1 is SQVTM and CDR2 is ANQGSEA in the germline V gene. V dropped 5 bases and J dropped 2 bases, with 9 bases sitting between them. This CDR3 is built from 13 residues. CDR3 bases read: TGCAGCGTTCAGGGTGTAAACACCGGGGAG. This sequence encodes CSVQGVNTGE. The whole CDR3 is CSVQGVNTGELFF.

The sample holds many counts of this clone. From the germline J gene comes the end of the CDR3, since the read stops 3 residues before it. The chain is built from TRBV10-3 and TRBJ1-2, with TRBD1 matching 7 bases. The V gene's germline CDR1 is ENHRY and CDR2 SYGVKD. This CDR3 is 13 amino acids long. V lost 3 bases to trimming and J lost 6 bases; unmatched junction nucleotides: 4. Incomplete CDR3 DNA: TGTGCCATCAGTGACGTACAGGGGAATGGC. Amino acid sequence: CAISDVQGNG. In full, the CDR3 is CAISDVQGNGYTF.

This clone has at least ten counts. The sequenced fragment ends 3 residues before the CDR3 boundary, so the rest is inferred from the germline J gene. V is TRBV4-1 and J is TRBJ2-7; the match to TRBD1 covers 7 bases. This CDR3 has 14 residues. The trim removed 0 bases at V and 3 bases at J, leaving 2 bases unmatched. The germline CDR1 and CDR2 sequences are MGHRA and YSYEKL. CDR3 DNA (partial): TGCGCCAGCAGCCAAGAGGGACAGAACTACGAG. Translation gives CASSQEGQNYE. The CDR3 in its entirety is CASSQEGQNYEQYF.

Ten or more counts support this clone. The observed sequence ends 3 residues before the CDR3 terminus, with the missing tail filled in from the germline J gene. The genes are TRBV7-8 and TRBJ2-2, with D perhaps TRBD2 (6 bases). The CDR3 runs 12 residues. V lost 7 bases to trimming and J lost 7 bases, with 10 bases between them. Germline V gene sequence: CDR1 SGHVS, CDR2 FQNEAQ. The CDR3 here is CASISRGGELFF. Partial CDR3 DNA: TGTGCCAGCATCTCGCGGGGCGGGGAG.

This clone was found many times. Read sequence stops 3 residues before the CDR3 end, and the germline J gene provides the missing end. The V gene is TRBV6-2 or TRBV6-3, the J gene TRBJ1-2, with D possibly being TRBD1 (6 bases). The V gene lost 2 bases and the J gene lost 2 bases, with 12 bases spanning the gap. CDR3 size: 15 residues. Germline CDR1 reads MNHEY; CDR2 reads SVGEGT. The DNA read from the CDR3 is TGTGCCAGCAGTTACCCCCGGGGGGGCAACTATGGC. This translates into CASSYPRGGNYG. From start to end, the CDR3 is CASSYPRGGNYGYTF.

This clone was recorded at least ten times. The CDR3 goes on 3 residues after the read ends, and that part is filled in from the germline J gene. The chain couples TRBV20-1 to TRBJ2-7; 13 bases fit TRBD2. Germline CDR1 reads DFQATT; CDR2 reads SNEGSKA (reference sequence). The ends lost 1 base at V and 6 bases at J; junction bases unmatched: 3. This CDR3 is built from 14 residues. The chain's CDR3 is CSARGTSGSFEQYF. CDR3 DNA (partial): TGCAGTGCTAGAGGGACTAGCGGGAGTTTCGAG.

This clone was seen ten or more times. The covered CDR3 bases are TGCAGTGCTAGAGCCCCGTACCGGGGTGGC. Translated, it gives CSARAPYRGG. The entire CDR3 sequence reads CSARAPYRGGYTF. The chain employs TRBV20-1 and TRBJ1-2; no firm D call. The read comes to an end 3 residues before the CDR3 does, leaving the germline J gene to fill in the end. This CDR3 comprises 13 residues. Per the germline V gene, CDR1 is DFQATT and CDR2 is SNEGSKA (reference sequence). Trimming shortened V by 1 base and J by 7 bases, and 13 bases separated the two germline ends.

This clone was counted ten times or more. The read falls 3 residues short of the CDR3 end, and the missing part is taken from the germline J gene. The V gene is TRBV2, the J gene TRBJ2-7, with D tentatively TRBD1 (5 bases). The V gene's germline CDR1 is SNHLY and CDR2 FYNNEI. The CDR3 sequence is 12 residues long. V lost 3 bases and J lost 6, with 9 bases in between. CDR3 bases read: TGTGCCAGCAGTGACAGGGTCGGCGAG. It is translated as CASSDRVGE. The complete CDR3 reads CASSDRVGEQYF.

The sample holds many counts of this clone. The CDR3 end falls 3 residues outside the read, so it is completed with the germline J gene. The chain is built from TRBV7-2 and TRBJ2-3; 8 bases fit TRBD2. The CDR3 spans 15 residues. Germline CDR1 reads SGHTA; CDR2 reads FQGNSA. Trimming removed 4 bases from V and 3 bases from J; junction bases left unmatched: 6. This chain's CDR3 is CASSSPAGATDTQYF. Partial CDR3 DNA: TGTGCCAGCAGCTCCCCAGCGGGAGCTACAGATACG.

This clone was seen ten or more times. The CDR3 is cut off 3 residues early in the read; its end comes from the germline J gene. V usage is TRBV5-4 and J usage is TRBJ1-4, with 7 bases aligning to TRBD1. The V and J ends lost 4 bases and 5 bases, in that order; junction bases with no gene match: 8. CDR1 and CDR2 (germline): SGHNT, YYREEE (reference sequence). There are 15 residues in the CDR3. Here the CDR3 reads CASSITGTANEKLFF. The CDR3 DNA, read in part, is TGTGCCAGCAGCATAACCGGGACAGCGAATGAAAAA.

There are many counts of this clone. Read sequence stops 3 residues before the CDR3 end, and the germline J gene provides the missing end. The chain has TRBV29-1 and TRBJ2-3; the match to TRBD2 covers 11 bases. J lost 2 bases, V lost 8 bases, and 15 bases had no gene match. This CDR3 comprises 17 residues. Looked up from germline, CDR1 is SQVTM and CDR2 is ANQGSEA. CDR3 DNA (partial): TGCAGCCCTACCCTCGCGGGACTAGCGGACCTCACAGATACG. It codes for CSPTLAGLADLTDT. In full, the CDR3 is CSPTLAGLADLTDTQYF.